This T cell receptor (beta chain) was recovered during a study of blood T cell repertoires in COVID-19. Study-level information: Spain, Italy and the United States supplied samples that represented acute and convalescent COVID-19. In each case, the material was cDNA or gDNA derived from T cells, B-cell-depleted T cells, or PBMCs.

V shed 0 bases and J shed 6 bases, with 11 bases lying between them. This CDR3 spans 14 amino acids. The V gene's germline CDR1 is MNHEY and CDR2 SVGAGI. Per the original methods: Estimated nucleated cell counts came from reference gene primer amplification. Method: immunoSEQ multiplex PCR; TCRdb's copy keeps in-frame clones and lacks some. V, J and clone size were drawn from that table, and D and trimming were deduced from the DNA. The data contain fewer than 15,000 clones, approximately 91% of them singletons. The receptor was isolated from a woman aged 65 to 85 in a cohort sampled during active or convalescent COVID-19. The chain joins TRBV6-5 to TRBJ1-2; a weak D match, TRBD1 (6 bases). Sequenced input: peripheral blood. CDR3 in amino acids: CASSYSPDSNGYTF. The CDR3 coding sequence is TGTGCCAGCAGTTACTCCCCGGACAGTAATGGCTACACCTTC.